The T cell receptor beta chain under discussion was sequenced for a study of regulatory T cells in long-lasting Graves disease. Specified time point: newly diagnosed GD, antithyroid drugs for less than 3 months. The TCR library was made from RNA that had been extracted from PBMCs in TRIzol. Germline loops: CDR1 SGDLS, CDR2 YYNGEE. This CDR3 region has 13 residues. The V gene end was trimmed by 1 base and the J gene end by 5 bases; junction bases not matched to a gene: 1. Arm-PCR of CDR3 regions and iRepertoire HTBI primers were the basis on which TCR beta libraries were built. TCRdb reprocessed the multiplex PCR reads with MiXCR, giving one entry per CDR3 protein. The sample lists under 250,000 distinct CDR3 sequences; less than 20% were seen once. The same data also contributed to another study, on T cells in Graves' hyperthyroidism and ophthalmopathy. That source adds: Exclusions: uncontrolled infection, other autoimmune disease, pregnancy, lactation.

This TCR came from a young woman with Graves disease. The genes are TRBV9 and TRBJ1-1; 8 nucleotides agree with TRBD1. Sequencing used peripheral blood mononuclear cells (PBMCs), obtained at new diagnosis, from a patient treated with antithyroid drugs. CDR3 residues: CASSVQGATEAFF. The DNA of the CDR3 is TGTGCCAGCAGCGTACAGGGGGCTACTGAAGCTTTCTTT.